This entry concerns a single TCR beta chain. The antigen remains unidentified. The sample's time point: baseline pretreatment blood. Treatment reported: 15 Gy SBRT to primary tumor, nephrectomy 4 weeks later. The patient's renal cell carcinoma had clear cell pathology. Trimming stripped 3 bases from V and 7 bases from J, with 15 bases between. The CDR3 loop spans 14 amino acids. In germline, CDR1 is SGHAT, CDR2 FQDESV (reference sequence). This sample is part of a study of radiation and T cells in renal cell carcinoma. Overall study: Nephrectomy followed 15 Gy stereotactic body radiation by 4 weeks.

The table came from immunoSEQ multiplex PCR; TCRdb's copy has only in-frame clones and leaves some out. The data contain 130,000 or so clones, approximately 82% of them singletons. Overall study findings and caveats: Top tumor clonotypes rose in blood 2 weeks post-radiation, then contracted. No pretreatment tumor biopsies were available for baseline clonotypes.

Source: blood, taken from a patient whose treatment included radiotherapy and nephrectomy. The chain has TRBV11-1 and TRBJ1-1; D not certain. This sequence originates from a woman aged 50 to 65 with renal cell carcinoma. The CDR3 here is CASSFREGSGEAFF. The CDR3 coding sequence is TGTGCCAGCAGCTTTCGGGAGGGATCTGGTGAAGCTTTCTTT. Supplemented by reference TRBV11-1 and TRBJ1-1, the full variable domain reads EAEVAQSPRYKITEKSQAVAFWCDPISGHATLYWYRQILGQGPELLVQFQDESVVDDSQLPKDRFSAERLKGVDSTLKIQPAELGDSAMYLCASSFREGSGEAFFGQGTRLTVV.